This TCR beta chain was sequenced in a study of T cell responses to AZD1222 COVID-19 vaccine. Broader study findings: Unmutated variant regions are reportedly targeted by nearly half of spike-specific TCRs. Across spike, vaccine-associated CD4 TCRs were found, dominant at 160-218 and 743-854. Spike-specific TCR breadth and depth both grew after two AZD1222 doses.

V shed 9 bases and J shed 10 bases, with 19 bases lying between them. CDR3 size: 13 residues. Method: immunoSEQ multiplex PCR; TCRdb's copy keeps in-frame clones and lacks some. The data show 100,000 to 150,000 clones, with approximately 89% seen just once and under 7% held by the top ten. Of note for this clone: The antigen is not known.

The sequencing used peripheral blood, collected on day 0 of AZD1222 vaccination. V is TRBV12-3 or TRBV12-4 and J is TRBJ2-1; weak D call: TRBD1 (6 bases). The clonotype originates from an adult in good health. The CDR3 nucleotides are TGTGCCAGTATCCGGCGGACGAGGGGGGAGCAGTTCTTC. It specifies CASIRRTRGEQFF.